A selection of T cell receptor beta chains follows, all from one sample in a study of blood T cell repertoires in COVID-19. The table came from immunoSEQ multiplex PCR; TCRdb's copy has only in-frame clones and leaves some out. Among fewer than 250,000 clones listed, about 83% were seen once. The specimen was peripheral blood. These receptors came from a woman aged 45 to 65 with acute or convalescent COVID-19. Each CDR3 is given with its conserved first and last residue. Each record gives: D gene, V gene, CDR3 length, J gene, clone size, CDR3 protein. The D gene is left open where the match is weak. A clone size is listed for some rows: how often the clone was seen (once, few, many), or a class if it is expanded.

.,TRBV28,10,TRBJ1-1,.,CASSSFEAFF
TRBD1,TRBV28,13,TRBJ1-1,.,CASGETGAQWAFF
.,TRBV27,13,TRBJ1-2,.,CASSPRRTNGYTF
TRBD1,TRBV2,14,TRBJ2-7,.,CASDKGQGAYEQYF
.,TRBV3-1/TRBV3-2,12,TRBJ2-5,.,CASHGVPETQYF
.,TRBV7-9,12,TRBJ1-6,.,CASSSSDSPLHF
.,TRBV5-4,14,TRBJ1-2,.,CASSLEGRVDGYTF
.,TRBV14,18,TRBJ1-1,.,CASSQPPGGGWGTTEAFF
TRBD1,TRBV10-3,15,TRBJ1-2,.,CATRTGDSRSYGYTF
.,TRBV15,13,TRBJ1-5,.,CATSRERNQPQHF
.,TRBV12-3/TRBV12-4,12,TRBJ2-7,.,CASSGRFYEQYF
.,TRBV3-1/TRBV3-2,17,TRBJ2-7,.,CASSQPGGGSNSYEQYF
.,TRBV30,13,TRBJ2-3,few,CAWKSRGTDTQYF
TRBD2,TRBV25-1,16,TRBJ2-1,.,CASSQEGRGVYNEQFF
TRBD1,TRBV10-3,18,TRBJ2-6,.,CAISVGRTGSSGANVLTF
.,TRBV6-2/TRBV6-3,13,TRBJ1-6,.,CASSYSTLAALHF
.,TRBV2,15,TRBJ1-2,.,CASSETPRGNYGYTF
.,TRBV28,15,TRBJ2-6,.,CASSFWTAGANVLTF
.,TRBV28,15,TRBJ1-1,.,CASSLRGGGNTEAFF
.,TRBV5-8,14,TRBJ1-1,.,CASSLVEGSTEAFF
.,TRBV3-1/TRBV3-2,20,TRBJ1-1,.,CASSSTDGGRRVRMNTEAFF
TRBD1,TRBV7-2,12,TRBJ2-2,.,CASSHGQGSLFF
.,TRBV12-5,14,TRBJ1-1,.,CASGLHGSMTEAFF
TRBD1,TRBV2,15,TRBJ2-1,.,CASSDPGQGLNEQFF
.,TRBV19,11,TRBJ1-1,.,CASSIGSQAFF
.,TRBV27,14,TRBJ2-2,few,CASTRGGNTGELFF
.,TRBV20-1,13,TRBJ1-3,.,CSASTGSGNTIYF
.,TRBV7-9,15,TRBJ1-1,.,CASSLGASFNTEAFF
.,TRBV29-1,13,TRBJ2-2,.,CSVTSPNTGELFF
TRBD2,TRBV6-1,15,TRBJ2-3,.,CASSELAGHTDTQYF
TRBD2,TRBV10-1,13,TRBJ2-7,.,CASIPSGDYEQYF
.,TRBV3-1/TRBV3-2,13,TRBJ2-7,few,CASSPTSGVEQYF
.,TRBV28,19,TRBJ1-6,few,CASSAPQAGELAINSPLHF
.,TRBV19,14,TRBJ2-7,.,CASSWKGNTYEQYF
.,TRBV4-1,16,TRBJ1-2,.,CASSQVGGRKEYGYTF
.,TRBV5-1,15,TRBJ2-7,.,CASSLESQGRDEQYF
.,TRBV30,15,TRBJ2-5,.,CAWRPGHVIQETQYF
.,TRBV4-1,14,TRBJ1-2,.,CASSQEVQVYGYTF
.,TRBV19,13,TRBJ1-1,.,CASSKSHRLGAFF
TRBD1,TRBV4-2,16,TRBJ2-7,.,CASSQASDRVRNEQYF
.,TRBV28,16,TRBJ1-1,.,CASIPSGYRVDTEAFF
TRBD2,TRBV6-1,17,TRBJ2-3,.,CASSDHLLAGSTDTQYF
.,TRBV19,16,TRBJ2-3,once,CASSKGTAGLTDTQYF
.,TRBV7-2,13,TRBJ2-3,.,CASSPGSPDTQYF
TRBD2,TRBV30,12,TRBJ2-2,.,CGERGNTGELFF
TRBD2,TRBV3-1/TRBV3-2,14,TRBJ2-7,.,CASSFPSGGYEQYF